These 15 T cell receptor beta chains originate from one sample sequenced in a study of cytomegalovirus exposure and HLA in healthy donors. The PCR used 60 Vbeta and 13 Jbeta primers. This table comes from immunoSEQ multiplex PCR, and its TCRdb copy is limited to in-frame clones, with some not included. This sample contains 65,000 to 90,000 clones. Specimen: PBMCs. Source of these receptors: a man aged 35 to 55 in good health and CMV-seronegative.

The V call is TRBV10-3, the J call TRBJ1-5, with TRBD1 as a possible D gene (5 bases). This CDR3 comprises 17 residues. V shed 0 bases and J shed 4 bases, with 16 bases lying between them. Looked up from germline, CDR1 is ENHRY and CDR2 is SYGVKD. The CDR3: CAISESGQGLRNQPQHF. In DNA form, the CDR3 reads TGTGCCATCAGTGAGTCAGGGCAGGGATTAAGAAATCAGCCCCAGCATTTT.

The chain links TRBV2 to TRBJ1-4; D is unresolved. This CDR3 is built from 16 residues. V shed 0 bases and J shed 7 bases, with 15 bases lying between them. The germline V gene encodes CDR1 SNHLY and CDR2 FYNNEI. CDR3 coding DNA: TGTGCCAGCAGTGAAGCGGCGCAGATACGAGGTGAAAAACTGTTTTTT. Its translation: CASSEAAQIRGEKLFF.

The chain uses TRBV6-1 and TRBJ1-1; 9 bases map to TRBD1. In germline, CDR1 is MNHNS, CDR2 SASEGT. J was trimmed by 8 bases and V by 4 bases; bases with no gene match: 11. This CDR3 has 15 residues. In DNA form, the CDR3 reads TGTGCCAGCAGTGCCCTTGTCCCGGGACAGGGAGAAGCTTTCTTT. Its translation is CASSALVPGQGEAFF.

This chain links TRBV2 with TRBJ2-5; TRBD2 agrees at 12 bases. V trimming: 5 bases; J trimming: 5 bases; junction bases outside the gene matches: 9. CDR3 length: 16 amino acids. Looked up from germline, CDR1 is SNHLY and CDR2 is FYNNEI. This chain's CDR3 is CASSFPTSGGGETQYF. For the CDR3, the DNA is TGTGCCAGCAGTTTCCCGACTAGCGGGGGAGGGGAGACCCAGTACTTC.

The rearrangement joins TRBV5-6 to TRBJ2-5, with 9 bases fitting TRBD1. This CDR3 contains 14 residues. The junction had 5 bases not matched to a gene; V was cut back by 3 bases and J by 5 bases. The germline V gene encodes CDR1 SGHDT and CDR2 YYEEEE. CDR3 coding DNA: TGTGCCAGCAGCTGGACAGGGGTTGGGGAGACCCAGTACTTC. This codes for CASSWTGVGETQYF.

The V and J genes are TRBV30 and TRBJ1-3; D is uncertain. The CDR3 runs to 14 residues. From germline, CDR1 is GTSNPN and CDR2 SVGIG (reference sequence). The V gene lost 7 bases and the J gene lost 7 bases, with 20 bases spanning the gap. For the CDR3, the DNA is TGTGCCTTCCACTCGGGGAGTCTGTCGAACACCATATATTTT. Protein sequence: CAFHSGSLSNTIYF. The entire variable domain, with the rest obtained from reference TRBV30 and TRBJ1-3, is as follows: SQTIHQWPATLVQPVGSPLSLECTVEGTSNPNLYWYRQAAGRGLQLLFYSVGIGQISSEVPQNLSASRPQDRQFILSSKKLLLSDSGFYLCAFHSGSLSNTIYFGEGSWLTVV.

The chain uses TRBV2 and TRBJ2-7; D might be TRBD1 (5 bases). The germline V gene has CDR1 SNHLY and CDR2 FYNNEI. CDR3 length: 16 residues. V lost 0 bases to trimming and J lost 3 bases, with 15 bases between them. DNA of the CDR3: TGTGCCAGCAGTGAAGCGGGGCTCATGGGGAACTACGAGCAGTACTTC. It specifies CASSEAGLMGNYEQYF.

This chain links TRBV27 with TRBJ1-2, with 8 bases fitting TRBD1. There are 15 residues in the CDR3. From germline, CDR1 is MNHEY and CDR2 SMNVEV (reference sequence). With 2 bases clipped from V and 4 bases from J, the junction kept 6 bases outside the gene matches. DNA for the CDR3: TGTGCCAGCAGTTTAGGACAGGGTCTGGGCTATGGCTACACCTTC. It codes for CASSLGQGLGYGYTF.

The CDR3 DNA is TGTGCCAGCGGATCGGGACAGGGAGTCTATGGCTACACCTTC. Protein product: CASGSGQGVYGYTF. This chain connects TRBV7-2 to TRBJ1-2; TRBD1 agrees at 9 bases. Germline loops: CDR1 SGHTA, CDR2 FQGNSA. The length of the CDR3 is 14 residues. After removal of 8 bases from V and 4 bases from J, the junction contained 8 bases not matched to a gene.

CDR3 residues: CASANLGGMWSDYGYTF. The CDR3 DNA follows: TGTGCCAGCGCGAACTTGGGGGGAATGTGGTCAGACTATGGCTACACCTTC. The chain links TRBV27 to TRBJ1-2; tentatively, D is TRBD1 (5 bases). Trimming took off 8 bases at V and 3 bases at J, with 25 bases between the two ends. Germline V CDR1 and CDR2: MNHEY, SMNVEV (reference sequence). This CDR3 spans 17 amino acids.

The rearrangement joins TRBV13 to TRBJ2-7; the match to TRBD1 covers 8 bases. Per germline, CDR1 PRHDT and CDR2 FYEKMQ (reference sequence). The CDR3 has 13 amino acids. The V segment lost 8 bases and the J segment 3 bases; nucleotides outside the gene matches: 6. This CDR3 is CASGNRGNYEQYF. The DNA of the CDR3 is TGTGCCAGCGGAAACAGGGGGAACTACGAGCAGTACTTC.

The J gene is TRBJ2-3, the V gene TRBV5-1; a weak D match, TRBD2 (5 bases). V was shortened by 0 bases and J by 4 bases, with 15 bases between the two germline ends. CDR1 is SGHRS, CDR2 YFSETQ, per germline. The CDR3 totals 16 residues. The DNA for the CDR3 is TGCGCCAGCAGCTTGGCTGAGGGTATGGTGGCAGATACGCAGTATTTT. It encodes CASSLAEGMVADTQYF.

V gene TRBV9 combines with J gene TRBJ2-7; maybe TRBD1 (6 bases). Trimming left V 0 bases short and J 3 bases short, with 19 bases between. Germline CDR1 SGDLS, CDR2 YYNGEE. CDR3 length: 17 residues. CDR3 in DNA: TGTGCCAGCAGCGTAGCTCCAGGGGTCACTCCCCGCTACGAGCAGTACTTC. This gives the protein CASSVAPGVTPRYEQYF.

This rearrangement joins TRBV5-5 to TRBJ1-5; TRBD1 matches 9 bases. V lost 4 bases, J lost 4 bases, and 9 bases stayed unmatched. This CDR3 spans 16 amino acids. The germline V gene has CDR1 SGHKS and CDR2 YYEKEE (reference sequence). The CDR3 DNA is TGTGCCAGCAGCCTTATCCCGGGACAGGGAAATCAGCCCCAGCATTTT. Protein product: CASSLIPGQGNQPQHF.

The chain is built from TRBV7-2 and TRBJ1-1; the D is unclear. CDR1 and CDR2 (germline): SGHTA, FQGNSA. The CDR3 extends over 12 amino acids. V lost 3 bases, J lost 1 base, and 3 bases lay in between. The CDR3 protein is CASSFSNTEAFF. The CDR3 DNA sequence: TGTGCCAGCAGCTTCTCGAACACTGAAGCTTTCTTT.